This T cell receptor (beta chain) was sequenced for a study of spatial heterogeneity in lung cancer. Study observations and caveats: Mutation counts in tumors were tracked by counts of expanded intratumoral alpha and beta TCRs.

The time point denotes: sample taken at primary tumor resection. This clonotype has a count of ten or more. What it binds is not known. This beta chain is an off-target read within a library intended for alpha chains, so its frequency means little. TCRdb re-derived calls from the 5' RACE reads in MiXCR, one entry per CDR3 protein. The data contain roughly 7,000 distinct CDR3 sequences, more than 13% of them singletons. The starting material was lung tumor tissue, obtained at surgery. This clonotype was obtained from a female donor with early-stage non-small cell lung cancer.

This CDR3 reads CASSRTVTEAFF. Here the CDR3 DNA reads TGTGCCAGCAGTCGAACAGTGACTGAAGCTTTCTTT. This rearrangement joins TRBV6-5 to TRBJ1-1, with D unclear. The CDR3 is 12 residues long. From germline, CDR1 is MNHEY and CDR2 SVGAGI. V dropped 5 bases and J dropped 5 bases, with 9 bases sitting between them.